Below are 19 T cell receptor beta chains sequenced from a single sample in a study of glioma-infiltrating T cells. TCR alpha and beta CDR3 regions were amplified from RNA using iRepertoire nested multiplex PCR. TCRdb re-called the multiplex PCR reads through MiXCR, storing one row per CDR3 protein. The table shows more than 300,000 distinct CDR3 sequences, with roughly two fifths occurring only once. Sequencing was done on a sample of glioma tissue, nonneoplastic brain tissue, or PBMCs (not recorded which). Source of these receptors: a human donor with low-grade glioma or glioblastoma, undergoing nonglioma brain surgery, or in good health (not recorded which).

The rearrangement links TRBV3-1 to TRBJ1-4, with D tentatively TRBD1 (5 bases). CDR3 length: 16 residues. V was clipped by 5 bases and J by 0 bases, with 13 bases between them. Germline values: CDR1 LGHDT, CDR2 YNNKEL (reference sequence). DNA of the CDR3: TGTGCCAGCAGCACCCACCGCAGGGCAACTAATGAAAAACTGTTTTTT. Protein product: CASSTHRRATNEKLFF.

To note about this clonotype: One base away lies a much larger clone, so this may be a sequencing read error. The chain is built from TRBV4-2 and TRBJ2-7, with 7 bases lining up with TRBD1. V dropped 5 bases and J dropped 2; count of bases not matched to a gene: 3. CDR1 and CDR2 from the germline V gene are LGHNA and YNFKEQ. The CDR3 runs to 13 residues. Here the CDR3 reads CASSDRVAYEQYF. As DNA, the CDR3 is TGTGCCAGCAGCGACAGGGTTGCCTACGAGCAGTACTTC.

The chain is built from TRBV24-1 and TRBJ2-5, with 11 nucleotides matching TRBD1. The CDR3 spans 18 residues. Germline CDR1 and CDR2: KGHDR and SFDVKD. The V segment lost 4 bases and the J segment 5 bases; nucleotides outside the gene matches: 14. CDR3 sequence: CATSDGTGTGGLQETQYF. CDR3 sequence (DNA): TGTGCCACCAGTGACGGGACGGGGACAGGGGGACTCCAGGAGACCCAGTACTTC.

This clonotype was observed a handful of times. The CDR3 protein is CSARGGVGTDTQYF. For the CDR3, the DNA is TGCAGTGCTAGAGGGGGGGTCGGCACAGATACGCAGTATTTT. This chain links TRBV20-1 with TRBJ2-3, with D possibly being TRBD2 (6 bases). This CDR3 has 14 amino acids. V dropped 1 base and J dropped 1 base, with 9 bases sitting between them. Germline values: CDR1 DFQATT, CDR2 SNEGSKA (reference sequence).

The chain links TRBV12-3 or TRBV12-4 to TRBJ2-5; TRBD2 agrees at 11 bases. V lost 4 bases to trimming and J lost 2 bases; unmatched junction nucleotides: 6. The CDR3 is 16 residues long. CDR3 DNA: TGTGCCAGCAGTTCCCGACTAGCGGGACGGCAAGAGACCCAGTACTTC. As protein: CASSSRLAGRQETQYF.

The CDR3 sequence is CASSQGRDEQFF. CDR3 DNA sequence: TGCGCCAGCAGCCAAGGGAGGGATGAGCAGTTCTTC. The chain couples TRBV4-1 to TRBJ2-1; possible D gene TRBD2, 6 bases. The CDR3 loop spans 12 amino acids. Between the trimmed V and J ends, which lost 1 base and 8 bases, there was a span of 6 bases. The germline gives CDR1 MGHRA, CDR2 YSYEKL.

The chain has TRBV28 and TRBJ1-5, with D possibly being TRBD1 (6 bases). The CDR3 has 15 residues. CDR1 is MDHEN and CDR2 is SYDVKM in the germline V gene. Between the trimmed V and J ends, which lost 5 bases and 15 bases, there was a span of 26 bases. The CDR3 DNA sequence: TGTGCCAGCAGTAACTCGAGGGGGGGCAGGGCTCCCTTGCATTTT. It encodes CASSNSRGGRAPLHF.

This clonotype occurred many times. The CDR3 nucleotides are TGCGCCAGCAGCCAAGAGGGCAGCCACGTTGGTGAAGCTTTCTTT. Translation gives CASSQEGSHVGEAFF. This chain connects TRBV4-3 to TRBJ1-1; D not certain. The germline gives CDR1 LGHNA, CDR2 YSLEER. The CDR3 spans 15 residues. Trimming left V 0 bases short and J 7 bases short, with 15 bases between.

To note about this clonotype: Germline is not matched at one junction end, which may reflect a read error. The chain has TRBV6-6 and TRBJ2-1; 10 bases fit TRBD2. Per the germline V gene, CDR1 is MNHNY and CDR2 is SVGAGI (reference sequence). CDR3 length: 16 amino acids. Here the CDR3 DNA reads TGTGCCAGGAGTTACTCGAGTTCAGCGGGAGGGCTTGAGCAGTTCTTC. Protein: CARSYSSSAGGLEQFF.

The table lists this clonotype with a count of one. The rearrangement links TRBV4-3 to TRBJ2-7; maybe TRBD1 (6 bases). The V end lost 0 bases, the J end lost 2 bases, and 14 bases lay between the germline ends. This CDR3 is 16 amino acids long. Germline CDR1 and CDR2: LGHNA and YSLEER. CDR3 nucleotide sequence: TGCGCCAGCAGCCAAGACCTCAGGGGATTAACCTACGAGCAGTACTTC. Protein: CASSQDLRGLTYEQYF.

As for this clonotype: This may come from a read error, since a much larger clone is one base off. The rearrangement uses TRBV4-1 and TRBJ1-1; tentatively, D is TRBD1 (6 bases). Looked up from germline, CDR1 is MGHRA and CDR2 is YSYEKL. The CDR3 is made up of 16 amino acids. The DNA of the CDR3 is TGCGCCAGCGGCCAAGATTCGGGGGGCATGAACACTGAAGCTTTCTTT. Its translation is CASGQDSGGMNTEAFF.

The genes are TRBV5-5 and TRBJ1-1; D remains ambiguous. The ends were cut back, 2 bases at V and 12 bases at J, with 14 bases in the middle. This CDR3 is 12 amino acids long. The germline V gene has CDR1 SGHKS and CDR2 YYEKEE (reference sequence). The CDR3 DNA reads TGTGCCAGCAGCTTTATGAACACTGACTCTTTCTTT. Protein sequence: CASSFMNTDSFF. Together with reference TRBV5-5 and TRBJ1-1, the CDR3 gives the full variable domain: DAGVTQSPTHLIKTRGQQVTLRCSPISGHKSVSWYQQVLGQGPQFIFQYYEKEERGRGNFPDRFSARQFPNYSSELNVNALLLGDSALYLCASSFMNTDSFFGQGTRLTVV.

There are a few counts of this clonotype. The chain uses TRBV3-1 and TRBJ2-1, with TRBD2 as a possible D gene (6 bases). With 0 bases removed from V and 5 bases from J, the gap between germline ends came to 8 bases. The germline CDR1 and CDR2 sequences are LGHDT and YNNKEL (reference sequence). This CDR3 is 14 amino acids long. CDR3 sequence reads: CASSQELAHNEQFF. Written as DNA, the CDR3 is TGTGCCAGCAGCCAAGAGCTAGCGCACAATGAGCAGTTCTTC.

The chain joins TRBV7-2 to TRBJ1-1, with D tentatively TRBD1 (5 bases). Germline CDR1 reads SGHTA; CDR2 reads FQGNSA. The CDR3 covers 18 residues. V lost 4 bases and J 5 bases, leaving 26 bases between the germline ends. The DNA for the CDR3 is TGTGCCAGCAGCTCCCCGTTTGTTCCCGCCGAAGGGGAAACTGAAGCTTTCTTT. Its translation: CASSSPFVPAEGETEAFF. Complete variable domain (other parts from reference TRBV7-2 and TRBJ1-1): GAGVSQSPSNKVTEKGKDVELRCDPISGHTALYWYRQSLGQGLEFLIYFQGNSAPDKSGLPSDRFSAERTGGSVSTLTIQRTQQEDSAVYLCASSSPFVPAEGETEAFFGQGTRLTVV.

This chain connects TRBV7-9 to TRBJ1-4, with unresolved D. This CDR3 contains 15 residues. V gave up 1 base and J gave up 7 bases, with 13 bases separating them. Germline loops: CDR1 SEHNR, CDR2 FQNEAQ (reference sequence). CDR3 region: CASSLVPKKGEKLFF. DNA for the CDR3: TGTGCCAGCAGCTTAGTTCCTAAAAAGGGTGAAAAACTGTTTTTT.

This clonotype was recorded at least ten times. The rearrangement joins TRBV20-1 to TRBJ2-5; possible D gene TRBD2, 6 bases. CDR3 length: 13 residues. Per the germline V gene, CDR1 is DFQATT and CDR2 is SNEGSKA (reference sequence). Trimming pared 6 bases from V and 6 bases from J, leaving 17 bases between. As DNA, the CDR3 is TGCAGTGCCCACGGGGGAGCCAGTCAGACCCAGTACTTC. Protein product: CSAHGGASQTQYF.

The gene calls are TRBV7-4 and TRBJ2-7; the D gene is possibly TRBD1 (5 bases). Trimming shortened V by 4 bases and J by 3 bases, and 13 bases separated the two germline ends. CDR1 is SGHVT, CDR2 SQSDAQ, per germline. The CDR3 has 14 amino acids. CDR3 protein: CASSSERGYYEQYF. CDR3 DNA: TGTGCCAGCAGCTCGGAAAGGGGTTACTACGAGCAGTACTTC.

This clonotype has only a few counts. The rearrangement joins TRBV3-1 to TRBJ1-1, with D maybe TRBD1 (5 bases). V was trimmed by 2 bases and J by 0 bases, leaving 7 bases between them. The CDR3 extends over 14 amino acids. Germline V gene data show CDR1 as LGHDT and CDR2 as YNNKEL (reference sequence). The CDR3 nucleotides are TGTGCCAGCAGCCAACGGGGGGTGAACACTGAAGCTTTCTTT. This gives the protein CASSQRGVNTEAFF.

The J gene is TRBJ2-3, the V gene TRBV4-1; TRBD1 is a possible D gene (5 bases). The CDR3 consists of 15 residues. Germline CDR1 reads MGHRA; CDR2 reads YSYEKL. V was cut by 0 bases and J by 5 bases, with 12 bases left in between. In DNA form, the CDR3 reads TGCGCCAGCAGCCAAGAATGGCAGGGTTTAGATACGCAGTATTTT. It specifies CASSQEWQGLDTQYF.